This TCR beta chain was sequenced in a study of T cells in Graves' hyperthyroidism and ophthalmopathy (dated by TCRdb to between 2018 and 2021). Regarding the study in general: Peripheral blood was collected at initial diagnosis, before any treatment. In addition, the study compared T-cell repertoires in thyroid tissue and in blood from several Graves' hyperthyroidism patients. The paper reports TCR Vbeta CDR3 sequencing of some 140 peripheral blood samples: over 40 ophthalmopathy, under 80 hyperthyroidism and around 17 progressor patients. A discovery cohort of about a hundred patients, 43 with Graves' ophthalmopathy and 55 to 60 with stable Graves' hyperthyroidism, was used to find distinguishing TCR V-J signatures. The approximately 100 discovery patients were randomly divided into training and test sets at a 7:3 ratio. Prospective prediction of ophthalmopathy was tested in an independent validation cohort consisting of some 18 hyperthyroidism patients and some 15 patients who later progressed to ophthalmopathy. After blood sampling, hyperthyroidism patients were treated with methimazole at a starting dose of 30 mg daily, and ophthalmopathy patients were treated with high-dose intravenous methylprednisolone. Results and caveats for the whole study, not just this receptor: Sample size was not statistically predetermined, and investigators were not blinded to group allocation. Most expanded thyroid clonotypes (frequency above 0.001) were also detected in blood, a finding suggesting that blood repertoires may reflect thyroid immune responses. A model built on a 13 V-J signature distinguished ophthalmopathy from stable hyperthyroidism, reaching roughly 88% sensitivity and about 81% specificity in cross-validation and 80%/75% in testing. In validation, the model predicted progression to ophthalmopathy with about 71% sensitivity and approximately 74% specificity, a median of around six months before onset.

TCR beta CDR3 regions were amplified from RNA transcripts. The first round of RT-PCR for the TCR CDR3 was performed with the HTBI primer set and the Qiagen OneStep RT-PCR kit. A second multiplex PCR round built the libraries, followed by size selection and purification. Paired-end sequencing of the libraries was performed with 100 bp reads on an Illumina HiSeq2000. For the original study's pipeline: SOAPnuke was used to process the raw data, with reads discarded if the reads contained adapters or uncalled bases, had a mean Phred below 15, or lacked an exact constant-primer or identifier match. High-quality paired reads were merged with COPE v1.2.5, and unique nucleotide sequences were defined as clonotypes. Clonotypes were aligned to IMGT TRBV, TRBD and TRBJ reference segments using MiTCR v1.1. Only V-J combinations with frequency above 0.0001, covering 98% to 99.2% of repertoires, were analysed. The TCS score was defined as F50 (clonal expansion) divided by E x V (chaos), with BLOSUM62-based TCRdist calculated between CDR3 peptides within each V-J. Welch's t-statistics and random forest reduced some 510 V-J features to 13, which were used in a naive Bayes classifier (R e1071). The raw public reads went through TCRdb reprocessing: fastp at Q25, MiXCR clone calling, in-frame beta chains kept. All rows with the same CDR3 protein become a single entry with the most common DNA and genes. TCRdb's processing, not the study's, gives the V and J calls here. Here the sample has some 510,000 distinct CDR3 sequences; about 20% occur a single time. 26% of the sample is in the top ten clones.

This clonotype came up many times. Its antigen is still unknown. Base qualities are missing; no much larger clone stands one base away. Graves' hyperthyroidism was defined as stable when no progression to ophthalmopathy occurred over 18 months of follow-up. The hyperthyroidism patients were between 18 and 65 years old and newly diagnosed, with a disease duration of less than 2 months. Exclusion was applied to patients with uncontrolled infections, other autoimmune diseases, pregnancy or lactation. Diagnoses were established on the basis of clinical symptoms, serum thyroxine and TRAb, thyroid ultrasound, and orbital computed tomography. PBMCs were isolated from about 9.2 ml of fresh peripheral blood by Ficoll-Paque density gradient centrifugation. Trizol reagent was used to extract total RNA, and RNA quality was then checked on an Agilent 2100 Bioanalyzer. The V end loses 6 bases and the J end loses 2 bases, and a stretch of 12 bases separates them. CDR1 LNHNV and CDR2 YYDKDF were looked up in the germline V gene (reference sequence). The CDR3 starts with the cysteine, ends with the phenylalanine, and has 14 residues. The CDR3 DNA has 42 bases and is translated from base 1.

The sequence was obtained from a man aged 18-30 years with Graves' hyperthyroidism. Recombination joined TRBV15 with TRBJ2-3; the D gene is perhaps TRBD2, from 5 matching bases. Sequencing input: blood. The CDR3 region reads CATSRRSYTDTQYF. The nucleotide sequence is TGTGCCACCAGTCGGAGGTCCTACACAGATACGCAGTATTTT.